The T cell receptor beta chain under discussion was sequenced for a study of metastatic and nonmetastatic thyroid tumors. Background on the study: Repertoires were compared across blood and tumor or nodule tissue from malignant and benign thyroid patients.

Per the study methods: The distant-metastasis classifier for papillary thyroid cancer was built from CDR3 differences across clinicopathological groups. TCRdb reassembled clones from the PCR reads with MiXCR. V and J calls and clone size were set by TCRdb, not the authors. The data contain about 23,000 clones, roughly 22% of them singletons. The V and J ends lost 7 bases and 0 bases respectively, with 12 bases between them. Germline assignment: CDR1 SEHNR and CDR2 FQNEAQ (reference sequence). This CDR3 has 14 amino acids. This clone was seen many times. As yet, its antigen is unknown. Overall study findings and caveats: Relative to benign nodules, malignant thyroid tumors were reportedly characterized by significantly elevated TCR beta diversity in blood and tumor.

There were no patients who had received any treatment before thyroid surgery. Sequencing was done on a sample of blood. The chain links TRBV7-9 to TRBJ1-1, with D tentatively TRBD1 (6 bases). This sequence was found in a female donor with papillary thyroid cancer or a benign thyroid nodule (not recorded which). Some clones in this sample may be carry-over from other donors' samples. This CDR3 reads CASTVQGMNTEAFF. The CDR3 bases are TGTGCCAGCACGGTACAGGGAATGAACACTGAAGCTTTCTTT.